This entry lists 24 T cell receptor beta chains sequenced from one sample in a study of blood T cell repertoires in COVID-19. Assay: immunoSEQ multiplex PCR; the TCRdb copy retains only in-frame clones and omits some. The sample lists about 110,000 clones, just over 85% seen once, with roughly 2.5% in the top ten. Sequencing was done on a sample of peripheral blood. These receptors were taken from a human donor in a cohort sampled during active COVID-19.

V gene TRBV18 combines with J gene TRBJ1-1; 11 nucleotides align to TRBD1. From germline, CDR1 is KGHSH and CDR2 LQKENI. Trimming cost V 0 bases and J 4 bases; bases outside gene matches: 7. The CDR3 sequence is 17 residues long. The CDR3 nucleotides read TGTGCCAGCTCACCACCGGGGACAGGGGGTATGAGCACTGAAGCTTTCTTT. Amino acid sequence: CASSPPGTGGMSTEAFF.

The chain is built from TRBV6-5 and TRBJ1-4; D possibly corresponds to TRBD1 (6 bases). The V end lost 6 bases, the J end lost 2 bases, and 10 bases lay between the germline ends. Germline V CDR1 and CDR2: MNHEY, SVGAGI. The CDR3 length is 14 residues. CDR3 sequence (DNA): TGTGCCAGCAGGATCAGGGGCACTAATGAAAAACTGTTTTTT. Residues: CASRIRGTNEKLFF.

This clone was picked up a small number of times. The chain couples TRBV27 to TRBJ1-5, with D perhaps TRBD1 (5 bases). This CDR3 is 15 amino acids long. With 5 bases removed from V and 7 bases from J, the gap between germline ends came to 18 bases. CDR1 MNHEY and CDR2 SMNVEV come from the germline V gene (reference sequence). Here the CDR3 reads CASSPFSGAGQPQHF. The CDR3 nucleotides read TGTGCCAGCAGTCCCTTTTCTGGGGCGGGGCAGCCCCAGCATTTT.

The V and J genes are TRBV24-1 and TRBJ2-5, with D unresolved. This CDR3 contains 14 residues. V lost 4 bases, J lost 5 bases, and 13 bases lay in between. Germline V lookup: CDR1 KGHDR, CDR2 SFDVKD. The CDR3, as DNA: TGTGCCACCAGTGAGCGCAATCATGAGGAGACCCAGTACTTC. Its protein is CATSERNHEETQYF.

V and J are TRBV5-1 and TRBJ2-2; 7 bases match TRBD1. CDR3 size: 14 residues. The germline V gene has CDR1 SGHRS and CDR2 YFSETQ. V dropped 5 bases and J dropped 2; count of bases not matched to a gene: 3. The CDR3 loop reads CASSTGVNTGELFF. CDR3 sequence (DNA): TGCGCCAGCAGTACAGGGGTCAACACCGGGGAGCTGTTTTTT. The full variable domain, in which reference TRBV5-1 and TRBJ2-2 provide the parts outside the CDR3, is KAGVTQTPRYLIKTRGQQVTLSCSPISGHRSVSWYQQTPGQGLQFLFEYFSETQRNKGNFPGRFSGRQFSNSRSEMNVSTLELGDSALYLCASSTGVNTGELFFGEGSRLTVL.

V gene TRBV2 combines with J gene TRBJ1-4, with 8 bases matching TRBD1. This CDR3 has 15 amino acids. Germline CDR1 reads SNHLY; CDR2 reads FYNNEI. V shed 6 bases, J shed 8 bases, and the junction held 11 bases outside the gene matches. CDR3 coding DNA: TGTGCCAGCAGGCGCGCAGGGGGCATTTTGGAAAAACTGTTTTTT. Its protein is CASRRAGGILEKLFF.

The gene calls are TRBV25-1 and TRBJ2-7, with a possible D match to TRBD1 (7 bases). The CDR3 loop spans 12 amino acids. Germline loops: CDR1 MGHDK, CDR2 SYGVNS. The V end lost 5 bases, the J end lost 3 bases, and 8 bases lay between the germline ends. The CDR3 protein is CASSQGGYEQYF. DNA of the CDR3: TGTGCCAGCAGTCAGGGGGGCTACGAGCAGTACTTC.

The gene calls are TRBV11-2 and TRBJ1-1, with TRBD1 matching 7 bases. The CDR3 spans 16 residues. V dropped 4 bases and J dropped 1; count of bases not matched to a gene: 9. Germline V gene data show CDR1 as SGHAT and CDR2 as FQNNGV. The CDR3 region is CASSSPKGQTNTEAFF. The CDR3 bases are TGTGCCAGCAGCTCTCCTAAGGGACAGACGAACACTGAAGCTTTCTTT.

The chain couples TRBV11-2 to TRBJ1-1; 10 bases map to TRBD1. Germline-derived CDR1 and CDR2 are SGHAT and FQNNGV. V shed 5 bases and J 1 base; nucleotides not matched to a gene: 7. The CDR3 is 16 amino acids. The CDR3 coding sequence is TGTGCCAGCAGCGCCTCGGGACAGGGGTGGAACACTGAAGCTTTCTTT. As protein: CASSASGQGWNTEAFF. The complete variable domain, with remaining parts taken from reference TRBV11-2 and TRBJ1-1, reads EAGVAQSPRYKIIEKRQSVAFWCNPISGHATLYWYQQILGQGPKLLIQFQNNGVVDDSQLPKDRFSAERLKGVDSTLKIQPAKLEDSAVYLCASSASGQGWNTEAFFGQGTRLTVV.

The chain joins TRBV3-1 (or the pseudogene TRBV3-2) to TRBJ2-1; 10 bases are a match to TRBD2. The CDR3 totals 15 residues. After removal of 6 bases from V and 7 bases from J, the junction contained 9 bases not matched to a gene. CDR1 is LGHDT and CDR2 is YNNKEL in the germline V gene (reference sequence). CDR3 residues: CASSPRTSGANEQFF. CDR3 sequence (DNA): TGTGCCAGCAGTCCACGGACTAGCGGAGCTAATGAGCAGTTCTTC.

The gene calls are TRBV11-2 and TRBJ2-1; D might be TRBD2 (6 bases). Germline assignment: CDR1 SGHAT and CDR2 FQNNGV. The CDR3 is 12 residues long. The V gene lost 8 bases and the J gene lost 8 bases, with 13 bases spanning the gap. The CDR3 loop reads CASRSAGYEQFF. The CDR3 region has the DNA TGTGCCAGCCGGTCGGCGGGATATGAGCAGTTCTTC. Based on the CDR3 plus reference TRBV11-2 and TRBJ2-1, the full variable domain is EAGVAQSPRYKIIEKRQSVAFWCNPISGHATLYWYQQILGQGPKLLIQFQNNGVVDDSQLPKDRFSAERLKGVDSTLKIQPAKLEDSAVYLCASRSAGYEQFFGPGTRLTVL.

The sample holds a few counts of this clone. CDR3 residues: CASSLDRGFTDTQYF. In nucleotides, the CDR3 is TGTGCCAGCAGCTTGGATAGGGGGTTCACAGATACGCAGTATTTT. The chain combines TRBV5-4 with TRBJ2-3, with D perhaps TRBD1 (6 bases). Trimming left V 0 bases short and J 2 bases short, with 10 bases between. Germline CDR1 and CDR2: SGHNT and YYREEE (reference sequence). The CDR3 consists of 15 residues. Looking up the rest from reference TRBV5-4 and TRBJ2-3 gives the full variable domain: ETGVTQSPTHLIKTRGQQVTLRCSSQSGHNTVSWYQQALGQGPQFIFQYYREEENGRGNFPPRFSGLQFPNYSSELNVNALELDDSALYLCASSLDRGFTDTQYFGPGTRLTVL.

The CDR3 spells CASSSAGGRETQYF. The CDR3 DNA sequence: TGTGCCAGCAGCTCTGCGGGGGGAAGAGAGACCCAGTACTTC. The chain joins TRBV5-4 to TRBJ2-5; 8 nucleotides align to TRBD2. The J segment lost 4 bases and the V segment lost 3 bases, leaving 5 bases of the junction unmatched. Looked up from germline, CDR1 is SGHNT and CDR2 is YYREEE (reference sequence). The length of the CDR3 is 14 residues.

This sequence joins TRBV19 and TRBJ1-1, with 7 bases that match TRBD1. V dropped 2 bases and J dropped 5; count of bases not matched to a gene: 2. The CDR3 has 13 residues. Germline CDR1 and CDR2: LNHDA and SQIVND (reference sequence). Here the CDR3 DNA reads TGTGCCAGTAGTATACAACAGGGGACTGAAGCTTTCTTT. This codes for CASSIQQGTEAFF.

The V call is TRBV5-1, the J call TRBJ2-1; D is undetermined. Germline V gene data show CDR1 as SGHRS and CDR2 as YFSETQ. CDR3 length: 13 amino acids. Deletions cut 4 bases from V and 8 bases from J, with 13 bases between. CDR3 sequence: CASSGNKKYEQFF. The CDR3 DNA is TGCGCCAGCAGCGGCAACAAGAAATATGAGCAGTTCTTC.

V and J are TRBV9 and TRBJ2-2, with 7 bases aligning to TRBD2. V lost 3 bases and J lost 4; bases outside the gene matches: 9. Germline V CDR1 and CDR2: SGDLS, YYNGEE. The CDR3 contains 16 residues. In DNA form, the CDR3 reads TGTGCCAGCAGCGCCCCCTCGGGGGGATCCACCGGGGAGCTGTTTTTT. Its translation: CASSAPSGGSTGELFF.

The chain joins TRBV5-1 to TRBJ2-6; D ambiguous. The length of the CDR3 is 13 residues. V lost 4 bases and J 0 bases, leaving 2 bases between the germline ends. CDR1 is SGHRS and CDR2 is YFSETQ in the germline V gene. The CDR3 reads CASSLSGANVLTF. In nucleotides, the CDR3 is TGCGCCAGCAGCCTCTCTGGGGCCAACGTCCTGACTTTC.

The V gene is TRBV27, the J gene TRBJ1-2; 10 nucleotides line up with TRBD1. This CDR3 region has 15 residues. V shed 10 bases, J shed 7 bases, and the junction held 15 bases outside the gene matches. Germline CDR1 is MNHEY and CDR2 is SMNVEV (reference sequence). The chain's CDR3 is CATAGYRDRGFGYTF. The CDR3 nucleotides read TGTGCCACCGCTGGATACCGGGACAGGGGATTTGGCTACACCTTC.

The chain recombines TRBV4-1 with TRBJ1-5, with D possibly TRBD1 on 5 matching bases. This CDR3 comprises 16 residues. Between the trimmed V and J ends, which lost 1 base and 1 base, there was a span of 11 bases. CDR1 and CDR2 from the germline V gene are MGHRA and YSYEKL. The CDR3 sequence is CASSQAGGGSNQPQHF. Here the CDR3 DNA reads TGCGCCAGCAGCCAAGCGGGGGGTGGGAGCAATCAGCCCCAGCATTTT.

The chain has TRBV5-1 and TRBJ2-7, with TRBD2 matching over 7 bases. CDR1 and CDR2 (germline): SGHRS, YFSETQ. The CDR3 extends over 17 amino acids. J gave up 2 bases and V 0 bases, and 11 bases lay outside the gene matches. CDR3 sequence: CASSLARGGSTPYEQYF. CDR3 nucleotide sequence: TGCGCCAGCAGCTTGGCCCGGGGCGGGAGCACCCCCTACGAGCAGTACTTC.

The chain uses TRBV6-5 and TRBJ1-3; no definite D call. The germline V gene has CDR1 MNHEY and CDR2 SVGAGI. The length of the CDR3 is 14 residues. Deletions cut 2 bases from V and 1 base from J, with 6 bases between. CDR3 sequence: CASSYRGSGNTIYF. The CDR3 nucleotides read TGTGCCAGCAGTTACCGGGGTTCTGGAAACACCATATATTTT.

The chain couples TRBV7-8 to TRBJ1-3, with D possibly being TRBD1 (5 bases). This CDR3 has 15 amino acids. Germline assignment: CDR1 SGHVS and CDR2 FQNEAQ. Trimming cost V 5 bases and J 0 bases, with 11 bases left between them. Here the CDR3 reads CASSPRQSSGNTIYF. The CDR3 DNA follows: TGTGCCAGCAGCCCGCGACAGAGCTCTGGAAACACCATATATTTT.

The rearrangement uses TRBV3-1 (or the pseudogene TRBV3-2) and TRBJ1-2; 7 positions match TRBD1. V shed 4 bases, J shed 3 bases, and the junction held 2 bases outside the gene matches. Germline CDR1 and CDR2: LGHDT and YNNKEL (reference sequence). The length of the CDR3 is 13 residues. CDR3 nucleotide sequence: TGTGCCAGCAGCCGTCAGGGGGACTATGGCTACACCTTC. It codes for CASSRQGDYGYTF.

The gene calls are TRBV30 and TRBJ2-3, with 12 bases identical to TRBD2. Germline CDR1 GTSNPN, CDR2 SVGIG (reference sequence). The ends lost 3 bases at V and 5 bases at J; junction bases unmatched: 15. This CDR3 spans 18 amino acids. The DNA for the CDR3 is TGTGCCTGGAGCGACCTAGCGGGAGGGGATATGGAACTAGATACGCAGTATTTT. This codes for CAWSDLAGGDMELDTQYF.